The rows below give T cell receptor beta chains drawn from one sample of a study of T cell changes during pregnancy in multiple sclerosis. Assay used: immunoSEQ multiplex PCR; TCRdb lists only in-frame clones, some missing. The repertoire holds 15,000 to 20,000 clones, with approximately 85% as singletons. The source material was CD8+ T cells from peripheral blood mononuclear cells, sampled after pregnancy. Receptor source: a female donor in good health, enrolled as a control in a pregnancy study. Each CDR3 is given with its conserved first and last residue. The order of the fields is clone size, J gene, V gene, D gene, CDR3 DNA, CDR3 protein. D genes are given only for firm matches. For some rows the clone size is stated as once, few or many, or as a class when expanded; others skip it.

clone_size: NA
j_call: TRBJ2-2
v_call: TRBV5-1
d_call: NA
cdr3_nt: TGCGCCAGCAGCTTAACCTGGACAATCCTGAACACCGGGGAGCTGTTTTTT
cdr3_aa: CASSLTWTILNTGELFF

clone_size: NA
j_call: TRBJ2-1
v_call: TRBV6-1
d_call: NA
cdr3_nt: TGTGCCAGCAGCCGTTCTACCGAGTCCTACAATGAGCAGTTCTTC
cdr3_aa: CASSRSTESYNEQFF

clone_size: once
j_call: TRBJ1-5
v_call: TRBV7-9
d_call: NA
cdr3_nt: TGTGCCAGCAGCCTGGAGGATCAGCCCCAGCATTTT
cdr3_aa: CASSLEDQPQHF

clone_size: NA
j_call: TRBJ1-1
v_call: TRBV10-3
d_call: NA
cdr3_nt: TGTGCCATCAGTGGGGAGGGGAACACTGAAGCTTTCTTT
cdr3_aa: CAISGEGNTEAFF

clone_size: NA
j_call: TRBJ2-7
v_call: TRBV7-2
d_call: TRBD2
cdr3_nt: TGTGCCAGCCACGACTCGGGGGGACGTAACGAGCAGTACTTC
cdr3_aa: CASHDSGGRNEQYF

clone_size: NA
j_call: TRBJ1-1
v_call: TRBV19
d_call: NA
cdr3_nt: TGTGCCAGTAGTGTTACAGGTTCACCGACTGAAGCTTTCTTT
cdr3_aa: CASSVTGSPTEAFF

clone_size: NA
j_call: TRBJ2-3
v_call: TRBV6-6
d_call: TRBD2
cdr3_nt: TGTGCCAGCAGTTCACTAGCGGACTCCACAGATACGCAGTATTTT
cdr3_aa: CASSSLADSTDTQYF

clone_size: NA
j_call: TRBJ2-7
v_call: TRBV4-2
d_call: TRBD2
cdr3_nt: TGTGCCAGCAGCCAGGCCGGACTAGCGTACGAGCAGTACTTC
cdr3_aa: CASSQAGLAYEQYF

clone_size: NA
j_call: TRBJ1-1
v_call: TRBV11-1
d_call: NA
cdr3_nt: TGTGCCAGCAGCTTAAACGAGGGAACTGAAGCTTTCTTT
cdr3_aa: CASSLNEGTEAFF

clone_size: NA
j_call: TRBJ2-1
v_call: TRBV7-9
d_call: NA
cdr3_nt: TGTGCCAGCAGCTTAGCAGGGGACATCCACAATGAGCAGTTCTTC
cdr3_aa: CASSLAGDIHNEQFF

clone_size: NA
j_call: TRBJ2-7
v_call: TRBV10-2
d_call: NA
cdr3_nt: TGCGCCAGCAGTCCTGCCGGAGGGTTCGCAAACTACGAGCAGTACTTC
cdr3_aa: CASSPAGGFANYEQYF

clone_size: NA
j_call: TRBJ2-7
v_call: TRBV2
d_call: NA
cdr3_nt: TGTGCCAGCATTTCCGAGCTAGCTCTCTACTCCTACGAGCAGTACTTC
cdr3_aa: CASISELALYSYEQYF

clone_size: NA
j_call: TRBJ2-7
v_call: TRBV2
d_call: TRBD1
cdr3_nt: TGTGCCAGCAAAGGTGGAGACAGGGGGCCCGAGCAGTACTTC
cdr3_aa: CASKGGDRGPEQYF

clone_size: NA
j_call: TRBJ2-7
v_call: TRBV28
d_call: NA
cdr3_nt: TGTGCCAGCAGTTTACGGCGGGAAGATCACGAGCAGTACTTC
cdr3_aa: CASSLRREDHEQYF

clone_size: NA
j_call: TRBJ2-7
v_call: TRBV19
d_call: NA
cdr3_nt: TGTGCCAGTAGTATAGGGGAGGCTTACTACGAGCAGTACTTC
cdr3_aa: CASSIGEAYYEQYF

clone_size: NA
j_call: TRBJ2-5
v_call: TRBV28
d_call: TRBD1
cdr3_nt: TGTGCCAGCAGTTGGGACAGGGGGCTCTCTTCTAGCCAAGAGACCCAGTACTTC
cdr3_aa: CASSWDRGLSSSQETQYF

clone_size: once
j_call: TRBJ2-1
v_call: TRBV1
d_call: NA
cdr3_nt: TGCACCAGCAGCCAAGATCAAGTTCTATACAATGAGCAGTTCTTC
cdr3_aa: CTSSQDQVLYNEQFF

clone_size: NA
j_call: TRBJ1-2
v_call: TRBV6-6
d_call: NA
cdr3_nt: TGTGCCAGCACTCTCGACAGGTCCGGCTACACCTTC
cdr3_aa: CASTLDRSGYTF

clone_size: NA
j_call: TRBJ2-1
v_call: TRBV27
d_call: TRBD2
cdr3_nt: TGTGCCAGCAGAGTCCAGCGGGACTACAATGAGCAGTTCTTC
cdr3_aa: CASRVQRDYNEQFF

clone_size: NA
j_call: TRBJ1-3
v_call: TRBV18
d_call: NA
cdr3_nt: TGTGCCAGCTCACCGGAGGGAGACCACTCTGGAAACACCATATATTTT
cdr3_aa: CASSPEGDHSGNTIYF

clone_size: few
j_call: TRBJ1-1
v_call: TRBV14
d_call: NA
cdr3_nt: TGTGCCAGCAGCCAAGGACGACAGTTACGGACGGCTTTCTTT
cdr3_aa: CASSQGRQLRTAFF

clone_size: NA
j_call: TRBJ2-7
v_call: TRBV14
d_call: NA
cdr3_nt: TGTGCCAGCAGCCCCCATCCGAGCGAGCAGTACTTC
cdr3_aa: CASSPHPSEQYF

clone_size: NA
j_call: TRBJ1-1
v_call: TRBV2
d_call: NA
cdr3_nt: TGTGCCAGTGCGGGGGCTGAAGCTTTCTTT
cdr3_aa: CASAGAEAFF

clone_size: NA
j_call: TRBJ2-1
v_call: TRBV27
d_call: TRBD1
cdr3_nt: TGTGCCAGCAGTTGGGACAGATACAATGAGCAGTTCTTC
cdr3_aa: CASSWDRYNEQFF

clone_size: NA
j_call: TRBJ1-6
v_call: TRBV7-2
d_call: NA
cdr3_nt: TGTGCCAGCAGCTTAGAAGCAGGGCCCCTAAGGGCCCTCCACTTT
cdr3_aa: CASSLEAGPLRALHF

clone_size: NA
j_call: TRBJ2-5
v_call: TRBV10-3
d_call: TRBD2
cdr3_nt: TGTGCCATCAGTGATTCAGGCCTAGCGGAAGAGACCCAGTACTTC
cdr3_aa: CAISDSGLAEETQYF

clone_size: NA
j_call: TRBJ2-6
v_call: TRBV19
d_call: NA
cdr3_nt: TGTGCCACTAAAGTCTCTGGGGCCAACGTCCTGACTTTC
cdr3_aa: CATKVSGANVLTF

clone_size: few
j_call: TRBJ1-2
v_call: TRBV6-1
d_call: TRBD1
cdr3_nt: TGTGCCAGCCGCGAAGGACAGGGATCGATAGGGTGGGAGGGCTACACCTTC
cdr3_aa: CASREGQGSIGWEGYTF

clone_size: NA
j_call: TRBJ2-5
v_call: TRBV7-7
d_call: TRBD2
cdr3_nt: TGTGCTAGCAGCTTATTCGGAGCGGGGGTTGAGACCCAGTACTTC
cdr3_aa: CASSLFGAGVETQYF

clone_size: NA
j_call: TRBJ2-3
v_call: TRBV15
d_call: TRBD2
cdr3_nt: TGTGCCACCAGCAGAGACGCGGGAGGGACAGATACGCAGTATTTT
cdr3_aa: CATSRDAGGTDTQYF

clone_size: NA
j_call: TRBJ1-5
v_call: TRBV2
d_call: NA
cdr3_nt: TGTGCCAGCAGTGAAACACAGGGCTACAATCAGCCCCAGCATTTT
cdr3_aa: CASSETQGYNQPQHF

clone_size: NA
j_call: TRBJ2-1
v_call: TRBV7-6
d_call: TRBD1
cdr3_nt: TGTGCCAGCAGCTTAGGAGGGACAGAGAGGTTCTTC
cdr3_aa: CASSLGGTERFF

clone_size: NA
j_call: TRBJ2-2
v_call: TRBV21-1
d_call: NA
cdr3_nt: TGTGCCAGCAGCAAAGCGAGCGGGAGCCGAACCGGGGAGCTGTTTTTT
cdr3_aa: CASSKASGSRTGELFF

clone_size: NA
j_call: TRBJ1-2
v_call: TRBV30
d_call: TRBD1
cdr3_nt: TGTGCCTGGAGGCCCAGGGGGAAATCTTGGGGCTTC
cdr3_aa: CAWRPRGKSWGF

clone_size: NA
j_call: TRBJ2-7
v_call: TRBV27
d_call: TRBD1
cdr3_nt: TGTGCCAGCAGTGTCTCCTCCGGGACAGTAACCTACGAGCAGTACTTC
cdr3_aa: CASSVSSGTVTYEQYF

clone_size: NA
j_call: TRBJ2-1
v_call: TRBV28
d_call: NA
cdr3_nt: TGTGCCAGCAGTTTTTCGGGAGTTGACAATGAGCAGTTCTTC
cdr3_aa: CASSFSGVDNEQFF

clone_size: NA
j_call: TRBJ2-1
v_call: TRBV9
d_call: TRBD1
cdr3_nt: TGTGCCAGCAGCGGAAACAGGGGGACAAGCTCCTACAATGAGCAGTTCTTC
cdr3_aa: CASSGNRGTSSYNEQFF

clone_size: NA
j_call: TRBJ2-3
v_call: TRBV25-1
d_call: NA
cdr3_nt: TGTGCCAGCAGTGGTCCCCCCCCCTCGGGGGATGGCACAGATACGCAGTATTTT
cdr3_aa: CASSGPPPSGDGTDTQYF

clone_size: NA
j_call: TRBJ2-5
v_call: TRBV6-1
d_call: TRBD2
cdr3_nt: TGTGCCAGCAGTGAAGGACTAGCGGGGGGTCAAGAGACCCAGTACTTC
cdr3_aa: CASSEGLAGGQETQYF

clone_size: NA
j_call: TRBJ1-2
v_call: TRBV5-1
d_call: NA
cdr3_nt: TGCGCCAGCAGCTTGGAACAGGCCTATGGCTACACCTTC
cdr3_aa: CASSLEQAYGYTF

clone_size: NA
j_call: TRBJ1-1
v_call: TRBV7-9
d_call: TRBD1
cdr3_nt: TGTGCCAGCAGCCGGGGACAGAGTGAAGCTTTCTTT
cdr3_aa: CASSRGQSEAFF

clone_size: NA
j_call: TRBJ2-1
v_call: TRBV5-6
d_call: TRBD1
cdr3_nt: TGTGCCAGCAGCTCGGACAGGGTAGATTCCTACAATGAGCAGTTCTTC
cdr3_aa: CASSSDRVDSYNEQFF

clone_size: NA
j_call: TRBJ2-3
v_call: TRBV5-1
d_call: TRBD2
cdr3_nt: TGCGCCAGCAGCAGCTTACTAGCGCCCACAGATACGCAGTATTTT
cdr3_aa: CASSSLLAPTDTQYF

clone_size: NA
j_call: TRBJ2-7
v_call: TRBV28
d_call: NA
cdr3_nt: TGTGCCAGCAGTGTTCCCTCGTACGAGCAGTACTTC
cdr3_aa: CASSVPSYEQYF

clone_size: NA
j_call: TRBJ2-7
v_call: TRBV30
d_call: NA
cdr3_nt: TGTGCCTGGAGTGTACTCAGGGACTCGGAGCAGTACTTC
cdr3_aa: CAWSVLRDSEQYF

clone_size: NA
j_call: TRBJ2-7
v_call: TRBV5-6
d_call: NA
cdr3_nt: TGTGCCAGCAGCTATGCAGGAACCTACGAGCAGTACTTC
cdr3_aa: CASSYAGTYEQYF

clone_size: NA
j_call: TRBJ2-7
v_call: TRBV6-1
d_call: TRBD2
cdr3_nt: TGTGCGGTGAAGGGTAGCGGGAGGGCACGCGAGCAGTACTTC
cdr3_aa: CAVKGSGRAREQYF

clone_size: NA
j_call: TRBJ1-2
v_call: TRBV27
d_call: NA
cdr3_nt: TGTGCCAGCAGTTTTCGACAGCCAGCGAACTATGGCTACACCTTC
cdr3_aa: CASSFRQPANYGYTF

clone_size: NA
j_call: TRBJ2-2
v_call: TRBV5-4
d_call: NA
cdr3_nt: TGTGCCAGCAGCTTGGTCGGCACCGGGGAGCTGTTTTTT
cdr3_aa: CASSLVGTGELFF

clone_size: NA
j_call: TRBJ2-1
v_call: TRBV28
d_call: NA
cdr3_nt: TGTGCCAGCACCGAGTTCTACAATGAGCAGTTCTTC
cdr3_aa: CASTEFYNEQFF

clone_size: NA
j_call: TRBJ2-7
v_call: TRBV9
d_call: TRBD1
cdr3_nt: TGTGCCAGCAGCCTAGACAGGGGATACGAGCAGTACTTC
cdr3_aa: CASSLDRGYEQYF

clone_size: NA
j_call: TRBJ2-3
v_call: TRBV18
d_call: NA
cdr3_nt: TGTGCCAGCTCACAAACTGAGGGAGGAAGCACAGATACGCAGTATTTT
cdr3_aa: CASSQTEGGSTDTQYF

clone_size: NA
j_call: TRBJ1-3
v_call: TRBV19
d_call: NA
cdr3_nt: TGTGCCAGTAGTAAGGGACTGGTCAACTCTGGAAACACCATATATTTT
cdr3_aa: CASSKGLVNSGNTIYF

clone_size: NA
j_call: TRBJ1-4
v_call: TRBV28
d_call: NA
cdr3_nt: TGTGCCAGCAGTTTATCGAACCGAAGGGGTGAAAAACTGTTTTTT
cdr3_aa: CASSLSNRRGEKLFF

clone_size: NA
j_call: TRBJ2-1
v_call: TRBV10-3
d_call: TRBD1
cdr3_nt: TGTGCCATCAGTGAGCCGACAGGGGGTGTGAATGAGCAGTTCTTC
cdr3_aa: CAISEPTGGVNEQFF